This TCR beta chain was captured by sequencing in a study of OX40 agonist ivuxolimab in advanced cancers. Study overall: It was ivuxolimab, an agonistic anti-OX40 (CD134) antibody, that patients were treated with. Administration of intravenous ivuxolimab to patients occurred every 2 weeks at 0.01 to 10 mg/kg. Broader study findings: Expanded peripheral T cells had an undetermined antigen specificity.

This clone has just one count. No antigen is known for it. V lost 7 bases and J 7 bases, leaving 17 bases between the germline ends. Germline V gene sequence: CDR1 MDHEN, CDR2 SYDVKM. The CDR3 loop spans 14 amino acids. Collection of blood occurred at baseline, at cycle 4 day 1, and at cycle 7 day 1. Libraries were prepared by immunoSEQ multiplex PCR; TCRdb keeps only in-frame clonotypes and omits some of them. The sample includes 61,000 or so clones, approximately 87% of them seen just once. V usage is TRBV28 and J usage is TRBJ2-1; possibly TRBD1 for D (5 bases). The sequence was obtained from an adult with an advanced solid tumor such as melanoma, head and neck, liver or kidney cancer. This specimen was CD4+ or CD8+ T cells sorted from blood, taken in a trial of the OX40 agonist ivuxolimab. The DNA of the CDR3 is TGTGCCAGCACCCGTGGCAGGGTGAATAATGAGCAGTTCTTC. This gives the protein CASTRGRVNNEQFF.